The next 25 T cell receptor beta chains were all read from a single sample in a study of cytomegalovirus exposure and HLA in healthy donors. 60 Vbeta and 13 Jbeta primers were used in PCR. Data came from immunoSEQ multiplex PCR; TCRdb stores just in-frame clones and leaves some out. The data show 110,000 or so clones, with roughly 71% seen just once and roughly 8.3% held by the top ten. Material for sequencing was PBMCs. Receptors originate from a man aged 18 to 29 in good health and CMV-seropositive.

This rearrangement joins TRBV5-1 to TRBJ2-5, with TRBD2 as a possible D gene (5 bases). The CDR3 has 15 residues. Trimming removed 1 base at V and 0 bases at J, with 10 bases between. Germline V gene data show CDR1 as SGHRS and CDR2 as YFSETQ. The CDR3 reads CASSLFGENQETQYF. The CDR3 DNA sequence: TGCGCCAGCAGCTTGTTCGGGGAAAACCAAGAGACCCAGTACTTC.

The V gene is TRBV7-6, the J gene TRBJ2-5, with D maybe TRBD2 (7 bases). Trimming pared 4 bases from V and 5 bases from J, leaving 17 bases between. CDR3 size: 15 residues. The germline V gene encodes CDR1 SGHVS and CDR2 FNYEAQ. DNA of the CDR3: TGTGCCAGCAGCTCAACGGGGGGCCAGGGGGAGACCCAGTACTTC. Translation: CASSSTGGQGETQYF.

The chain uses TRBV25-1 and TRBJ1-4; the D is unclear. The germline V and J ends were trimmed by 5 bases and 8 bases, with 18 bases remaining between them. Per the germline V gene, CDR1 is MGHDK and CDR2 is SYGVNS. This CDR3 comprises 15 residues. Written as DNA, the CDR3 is TGTGCCAGCAGTCCCGGGATTTCAATTGGGGAAAAACTGTTTTTT. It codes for CASSPGISIGEKLFF.

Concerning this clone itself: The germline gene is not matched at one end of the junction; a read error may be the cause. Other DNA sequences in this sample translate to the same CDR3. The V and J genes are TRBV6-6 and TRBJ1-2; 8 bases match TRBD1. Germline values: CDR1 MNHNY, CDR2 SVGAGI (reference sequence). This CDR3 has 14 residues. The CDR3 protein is CASSSTGQAYGYTF. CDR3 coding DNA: TGCGCCAGCAGTTCCACGGGACAGGCTTATGGCTACACCTTC.

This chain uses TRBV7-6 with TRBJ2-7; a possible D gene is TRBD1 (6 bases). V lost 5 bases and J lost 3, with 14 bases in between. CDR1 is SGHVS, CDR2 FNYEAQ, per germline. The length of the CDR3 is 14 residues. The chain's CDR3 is CASSKTGSHYEQYF. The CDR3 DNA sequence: TGTGCCAGCAGCAAAACAGGGTCACACTACGAGCAGTACTTC.

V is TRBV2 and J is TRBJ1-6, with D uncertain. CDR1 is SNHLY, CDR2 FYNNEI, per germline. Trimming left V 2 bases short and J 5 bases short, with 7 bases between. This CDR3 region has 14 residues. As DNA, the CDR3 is TGTGCCAGCAGTGAACAGGCCGATAATTCACCCCTCCACTTT. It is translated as CASSEQADNSPLHF.

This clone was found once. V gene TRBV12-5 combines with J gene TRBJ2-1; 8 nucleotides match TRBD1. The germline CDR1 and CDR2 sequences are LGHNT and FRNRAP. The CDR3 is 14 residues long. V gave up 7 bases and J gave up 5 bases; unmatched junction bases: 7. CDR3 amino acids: CASALGQAHNEQFF. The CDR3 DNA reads TGTGCTAGTGCCCTGGGACAGGCCCACAATGAGCAGTTCTTC. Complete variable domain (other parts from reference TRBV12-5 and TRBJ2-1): DARVTQTPRHKVTEMGQEVTMRCQPILGHNTVFWYRQTMMQGLELLAYFRNRAPLDDSGMPKDRFSAEMPDATLATLKIQPSEPRDSAVYFCASALGQAHNEQFFGPGTRLTVL.

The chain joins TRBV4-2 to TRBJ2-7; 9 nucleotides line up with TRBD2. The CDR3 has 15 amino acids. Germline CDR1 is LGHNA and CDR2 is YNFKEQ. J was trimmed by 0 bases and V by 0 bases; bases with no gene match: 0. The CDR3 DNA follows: TGTGCCAGCAGCCAAGAAGCGGGGGGCTCCTACGAGCAGTACTTC. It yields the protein CASSQEAGGSYEQYF.

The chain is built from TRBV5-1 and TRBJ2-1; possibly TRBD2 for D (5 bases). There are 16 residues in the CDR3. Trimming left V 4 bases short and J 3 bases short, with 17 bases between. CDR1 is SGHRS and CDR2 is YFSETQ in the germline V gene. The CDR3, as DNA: TGCGCCAGCAGCCCCCGGACTGCTTCGGGCTACAATGAGCAGTTCTTC. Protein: CASSPRTASGYNEQFF. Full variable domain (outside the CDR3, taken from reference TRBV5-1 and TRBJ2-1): KAGVTQTPRYLIKTRGQQVTLSCSPISGHRSVSWYQQTPGQGLQFLFEYFSETQRNKGNFPGRFSGRQFSNSRSEMNVSTLELGDSALYLCASSPRTASGYNEQFFGPGTRLTVL.

The CDR3 nucleotides are TGTGCCAGCAGCCATAGCGGGGAGGATGAGCAGTTCTTC. This codes for CASSHSGEDEQFF. The chain combines TRBV5-6 with TRBJ2-1; TRBD2 agrees at 8 bases. The CDR3 covers 13 residues. V was clipped by 4 bases and J by 8 bases; unmatched bases: 5. Germline values: CDR1 SGHDT, CDR2 YYEEEE.

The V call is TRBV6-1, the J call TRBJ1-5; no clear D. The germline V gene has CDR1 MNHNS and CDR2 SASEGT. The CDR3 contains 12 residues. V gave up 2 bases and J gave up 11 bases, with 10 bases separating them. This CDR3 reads CASSESIFSQHF. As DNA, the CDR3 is TGTGCCAGCAGTGAATCTATTTTCTCCCAGCATTTT.

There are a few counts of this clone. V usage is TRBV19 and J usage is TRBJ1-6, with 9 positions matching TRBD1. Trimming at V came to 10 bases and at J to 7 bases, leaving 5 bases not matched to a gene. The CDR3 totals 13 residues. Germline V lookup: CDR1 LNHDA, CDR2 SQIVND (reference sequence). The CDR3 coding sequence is TGTGCCACTAAGGGACAGGGAAATTCACCCCTCCACTTT. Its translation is CATKGQGNSPLHF.

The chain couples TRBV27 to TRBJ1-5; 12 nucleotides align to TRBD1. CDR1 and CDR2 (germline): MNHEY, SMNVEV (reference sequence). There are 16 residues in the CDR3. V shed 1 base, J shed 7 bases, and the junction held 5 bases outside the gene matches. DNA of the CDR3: TGTGCCAGCAGTTTATTAGGGACAGGGGGCCGGCAGCCCCAGCATTTT. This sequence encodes CASSLLGTGGRQPQHF.

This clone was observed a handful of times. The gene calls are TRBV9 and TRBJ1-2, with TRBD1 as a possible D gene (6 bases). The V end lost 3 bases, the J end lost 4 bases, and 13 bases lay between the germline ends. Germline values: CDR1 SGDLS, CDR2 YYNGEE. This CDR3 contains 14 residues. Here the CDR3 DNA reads TGTGCCAGCAGCGAACAGGGACGGGGCTATGGCTACACCTTC. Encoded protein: CASSEQGRGYGYTF.

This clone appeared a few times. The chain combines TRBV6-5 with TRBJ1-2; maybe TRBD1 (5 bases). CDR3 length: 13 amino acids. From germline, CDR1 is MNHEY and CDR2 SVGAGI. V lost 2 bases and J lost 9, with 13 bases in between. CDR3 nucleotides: TGTGCCAGCAGTTACCAGGGAAAAGTTAGCTACACCTTC. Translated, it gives CASSYQGKVSYTF.

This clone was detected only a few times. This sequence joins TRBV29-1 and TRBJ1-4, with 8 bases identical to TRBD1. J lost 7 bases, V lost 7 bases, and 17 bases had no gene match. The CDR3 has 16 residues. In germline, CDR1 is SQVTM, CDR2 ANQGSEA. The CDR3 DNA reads TGCAGCGCCGCCGACTTAAACCGGGACAGGAGTGAAAAACTGTTTTTT. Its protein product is CSAADLNRDRSEKLFF.

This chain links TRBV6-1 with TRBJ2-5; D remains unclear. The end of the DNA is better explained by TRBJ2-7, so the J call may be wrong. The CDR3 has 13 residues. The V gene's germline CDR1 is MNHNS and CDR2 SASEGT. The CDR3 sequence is CASRHSRPYEQYF. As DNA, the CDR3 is TGTGCCAGCAGGCACAGCCGGCCCTACGAGCAGTACTTC.

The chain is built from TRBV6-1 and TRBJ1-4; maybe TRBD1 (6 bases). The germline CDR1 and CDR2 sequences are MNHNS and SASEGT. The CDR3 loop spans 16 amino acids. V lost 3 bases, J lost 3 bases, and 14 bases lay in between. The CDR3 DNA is TGTGCCAGCAGTGACCCGTACAGGGTGTCTAATGAAAAACTGTTTTTT. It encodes CASSDPYRVSNEKLFF.

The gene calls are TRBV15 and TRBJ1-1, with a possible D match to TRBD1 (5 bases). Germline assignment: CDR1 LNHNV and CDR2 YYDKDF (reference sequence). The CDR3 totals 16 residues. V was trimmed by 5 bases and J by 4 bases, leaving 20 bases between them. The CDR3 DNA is TGTGCCACCAGCCGTGGCCAGGGTTTGGGGGGCACTGAAGCTTTCTTT. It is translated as CATSRGQGLGGTEAFF.

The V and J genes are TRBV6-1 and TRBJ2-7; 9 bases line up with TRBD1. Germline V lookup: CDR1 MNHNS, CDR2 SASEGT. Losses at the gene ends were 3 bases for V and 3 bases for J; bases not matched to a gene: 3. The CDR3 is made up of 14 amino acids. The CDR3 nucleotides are TGTGCCAGCAGTGACTGGACAGGGGACTACGAGCAGTACTTC. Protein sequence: CASSDWTGDYEQYF.

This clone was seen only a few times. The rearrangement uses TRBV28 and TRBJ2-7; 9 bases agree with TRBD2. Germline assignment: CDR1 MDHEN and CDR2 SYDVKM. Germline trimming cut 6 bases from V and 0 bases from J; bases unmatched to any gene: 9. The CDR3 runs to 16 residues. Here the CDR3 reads CASRGGSLAGSYEQYV. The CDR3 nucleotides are TGTGCCAGCAGGGGGGGATCACTAGCGGGCTCCTACGAGCAGTACGTC.

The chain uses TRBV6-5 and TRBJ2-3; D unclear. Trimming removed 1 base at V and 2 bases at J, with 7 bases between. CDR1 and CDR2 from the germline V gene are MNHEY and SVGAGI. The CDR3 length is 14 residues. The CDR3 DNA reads TGTGCCAGCAGTTACTGGGCTAACACAGATACGCAGTATTTT. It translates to CASSYWANTDTQYF.

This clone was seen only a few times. The CDR3, as DNA: TGCAGCGTTGTGGTAGGGACAGGGGAAGCTTTCTTT. It encodes CSVVVGTGEAFF. The V call is TRBV29-1, the J call TRBJ1-1; 9 nucleotides match TRBD1. V shed 4 bases, J shed 8 bases, and the junction held 5 bases outside the gene matches. This CDR3 spans 12 amino acids. CDR1 and CDR2 from the germline V gene are SQVTM and ANQGSEA.

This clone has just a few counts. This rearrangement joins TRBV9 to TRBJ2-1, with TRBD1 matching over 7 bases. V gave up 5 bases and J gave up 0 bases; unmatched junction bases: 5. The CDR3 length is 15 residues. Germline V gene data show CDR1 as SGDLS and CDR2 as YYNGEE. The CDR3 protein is CASSAGTASYNEQFF. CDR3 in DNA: TGTGCCAGCAGTGCCGGGACAGCCTCCTACAATGAGCAGTTCTTC. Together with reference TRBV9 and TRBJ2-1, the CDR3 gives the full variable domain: DSGVTQTPKHLITATGQRVTLRCSPRSGDLSVYWYQQSLDQGLQFLIQYYNGEERAKGNILERFSAQQFPDLHSELNLSSLELGDSALYFCASSAGTASYNEQFFGPGTRLTVL.

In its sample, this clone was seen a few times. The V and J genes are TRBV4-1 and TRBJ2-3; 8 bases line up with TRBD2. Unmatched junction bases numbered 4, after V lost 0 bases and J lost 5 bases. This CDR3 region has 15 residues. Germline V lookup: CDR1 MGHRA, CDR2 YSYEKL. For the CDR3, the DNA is TGCGCCAGCAGCCAAGAGGAGCGGGGGAGAGATACGCAGTATTTT. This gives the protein CASSQEERGRDTQYF.